A single T cell receptor (beta chain) is shown here with its context. Trimming shortened V by 0 bases and J by 8 bases, and 14 bases separated the two germline ends. Germline CDR1 is SGHNT and CDR2 is YYREEE (reference sequence). The CDR3 runs 14 residues. This sample stems from a study of control samples from healthy donors and cancer patients. The protocol was immunoSEQ multiplex PCR, while the TCRdb copy is restricted to in-frame clones and leaves out a portion. In the table there are around 130,000 clones, approximately 94% of which are singletons. The receptor's source is a man in his fifties with head and neck cancer. Input material: PBMCs. The chain employs TRBV5-4 and TRBJ1-2; D gene ambiguous. The CDR3 is CASSLGTILEGYTF. CDR3 nucleotides: TGTGCCAGCAGCTTGGGAACCATCCTAGAGGGCTACACCTTC.